A single sample is the source of the 22 T cell receptor beta chains below, sequenced in a study of blood T cell repertoires in COVID-19. The protocol was immunoSEQ multiplex PCR, while the TCRdb copy is restricted to in-frame clones and leaves out a portion. The sample holds roughly 200,000 clones; 85% are singletons and the top ten take around 7.5%. The sequenced sample consisted of peripheral blood. These receptors all stem from a woman in her fifties or sixties with acute or convalescent COVID-19.

This chain links TRBV23-1 with TRBJ2-7; D perhaps matches TRBD2 (7 bases). TRBV23-1 is an ORF, and what it does is uncertain. Deletions cut 1 base from V and 0 bases from J, with 16 bases between. The CDR3 spans 17 residues. The CDR3 sequence: CASSQCPRGDYSYEQYV. In DNA, the CDR3 is TGCGCCAGCAGTCAATGCCCAAGGGGGGACTACTCCTACGAGCAGTACGTC.

The rearrangement uses TRBV19 and TRBJ2-7; 9 bases map to TRBD1. The germline CDR1 and CDR2 sequences are LNHDA and SQIVND (reference sequence). V gave up 6 bases and J gave up 2 bases; unmatched junction bases: 5. The CDR3 covers 14 residues. Written as DNA, the CDR3 is TGTGCCAGTAGATGGGGACAGGGACCCTACGAGCAGTACTTC. This encodes CASRWGQGPYEQYF.

The chain joins TRBV18 to TRBJ2-5, with 9 positions matching TRBD1. Losses at the gene ends were 3 bases for V and 4 bases for J; bases not matched to a gene: 6. The V gene's germline CDR1 is KGHSH and CDR2 LQKENI. This CDR3 is 15 amino acids long. The CDR3 here is CASSPGQGRSETQYF. The CDR3 DNA reads as TGTGCCAGCTCACCCGGACAGGGGAGGTCAGAGACCCAGTACTTC.

CDR3 sequence reads: CASNPGTGGETQYF. The CDR3 DNA reads as TGTGCCAGCAACCCCGGGACAGGGGGAGAGACCCAGTACTTC. The rearrangement joins TRBV9 to TRBJ2-5; TRBD1 matches at 11 bases. The CDR3 consists of 14 residues. V trimming: 6 bases; J trimming: 4 bases; junction bases outside the gene matches: 5. CDR1 is SGDLS and CDR2 is YYNGEE in the germline V gene.

This chain links TRBV21-1 with TRBJ1-2. TRBV21-1 is a known pseudogene. The CDR3 runs to 13 residues. CDR3 protein: CASSPGRADGYTF. CDR3 bases: TGTGCCAGCAGCCCCGGGAGGGCGGATGGCTACACCTTC.

This chain uses TRBV7-8 with TRBJ2-2, with TRBD2 identical over 10 bases. This CDR3 region has 17 residues. Trimming took 1 base from V and 0 from J; bases not matched to a gene: 2. Germline V CDR1 and CDR2: SGHVS, FQNEAQ. The CDR3 DNA is TGTGCCAGCAGCTTAGGAGGACTAGCGGCGAACACCGGGGAGCTGTTTTTT. It codes for CASSLGGLAANTGELFF.

J is TRBJ2-7 and V is TRBV30; 10 positions match TRBD1. This CDR3 spans 14 amino acids. Germline loops: CDR1 GTSNPN, CDR2 SVGIG (reference sequence). Unmatched junction bases numbered 9, after V lost 3 bases and J lost 7 bases. CDR3 nucleotide sequence: TGTGCCTGGAGGCCAGGGACAGGGGCTAGGGAGCAGTACTTC. It is translated as CAWRPGTGAREQYF.

A single count supports this clone. The chain combines TRBV19 with TRBJ1-1; maybe TRBD1 (6 bases). Germline V gives CDR1 LNHDA, CDR2 SQIVND (reference sequence). The CDR3 spans 13 residues. Trimming pared 5 bases from V and 6 bases from J, leaving 13 bases between. The CDR3 spells CASSPGAGAEAFF. The CDR3 region has the DNA TGTGCCAGTAGTCCAGGGGCAGGGGCTGAAGCTTTCTTT.

This clone has just a few counts. This sequence joins TRBV30 and TRBJ1-6; tentatively, D is TRBD1 (5 bases). The V gene's germline CDR1 is GTSNPN and CDR2 SVGIG (reference sequence). The CDR3 contains 12 residues. The CDR3 nucleotides read TGTGCAACGGGCCAGGGAGGTTCACCCCTCCACTTT. It is translated as CATGQGGSPLHF.

This clone is a singleton in its sample. The CDR3 DNA reads TGTGCCAGCAGTGAAGTCAGACTAGCCCACGACCTCCACGAGCAGTACGTC. Translation: CASSEVRLAHDLHEQYV. The chain carries TRBV6-1 and TRBJ2-7; TRBD2 agrees at 7 bases. V was clipped by 1 base and J by 5 bases; unmatched bases: 14. Germline values: CDR1 MNHNS, CDR2 SASEGT. The CDR3 is made up of 17 amino acids.

The chain couples TRBV27 to TRBJ1-3; 7 positions match TRBD1. Germline assignment: CDR1 MNHEY and CDR2 SMNVEV (reference sequence). V gave up 6 bases and J gave up 0 bases; unmatched junction bases: 5. The CDR3 covers 15 residues. CDR3 nucleotides: TGTGCCAGCAGCGACAGGGCCCACTCTGGAAACACCATATATTTT. It codes for CASSDRAHSGNTIYF.

About this clone itself: This same CDR3 is encoded by further DNA sequences in the sample. The V and J genes are TRBV9 and TRBJ1-5; D unclear. CDR3 length: 14 amino acids. V was cut by 1 base and J by 0 bases, with 5 bases left in between. Germline V CDR1 and CDR2: SGDLS, YYNGEE. The CDR3: CASSVSYSNQPQHF. CDR3 bases: TGTGCCAGCAGCGTATCCTATAGCAATCAGCCCCAGCATTTT.

The genes are TRBV5-1 and TRBJ1-4; 11 nucleotides line up with TRBD1. This CDR3 is 17 amino acids long. V was clipped by 0 bases and J by 4 bases; unmatched bases: 5. Germline V gene lookup returns CDR1 SGHRS and CDR2 YFSETQ. The CDR3 DNA follows: TGCGCCAGCAGCTTGGCGGGACAGGGGGGATTTAATGAAAAACTGTTTTTT. Translating gives CASSLAGQGGFNEKLFF.

The chain couples TRBV20-1 to TRBJ2-5, with TRBD2 identical over 7 bases. Germline CDR1 DFQATT, CDR2 SNEGSKA (reference sequence). The CDR3 is 13 residues long. The ends lost 3 bases at V and 4 bases at J; junction bases unmatched: 5. The CDR3 DNA is TGCAGTGCTAGTTTGGGGGGGGGAGAGACCCAGTACTTC. It encodes CSASLGGGETQYF.

This CDR3 is CASSLGDRPQETQYF. The CDR3, as DNA: TGTGCCAGCAGCTTAGGGGACAGGCCTCAAGAGACCCAGTACTTC. The gene calls are TRBV7-9 and TRBJ2-5; 8 bases match TRBD1. The CDR3 extends over 15 amino acids. The V and J ends lost 1 base and 2 bases, in that order; junction bases with no gene match: 3. CDR1 and CDR2 (germline): SEHNR, FQNEAQ (reference sequence).

The V call is TRBV7-2, the J call TRBJ2-1; 7 bases match TRBD2. This CDR3 spans 14 amino acids. After removal of 2 bases from V and 5 bases from J, the junction contained 3 bases not matched to a gene. Germline V gene data show CDR1 as SGHTA and CDR2 as FQGNSA. The CDR3 DNA sequence: TGTGCCAGCAGCTTAAAGCGGGGAAACAATGAGCAGTTCTTC. It is translated as CASSLKRGNNEQFF.

The V and J genes are TRBV9 and TRBJ1-6; 8 bases match TRBD1. Trimming removed 2 bases from V and 14 bases from J; junction bases left unmatched: 6. The CDR3 is made up of 13 amino acids. Per germline, CDR1 SGDLS and CDR2 YYNGEE. CDR3 protein: CASSVGEQGALHF. DNA of the CDR3: TGTGCCAGCAGCGTCGGAGAACAGGGGGCCCTCCACTTT.

V and J are TRBV2 and TRBJ1-2; D not resolved. CDR1 SNHLY and CDR2 FYNNEI come from the germline V gene. CDR3 length: 13 amino acids. Deletions cut 2 bases from V and 8 bases from J, with 12 bases between. In nucleotides, the CDR3 is TGTGCCAGCAGTGAACATGGGGAGGACGGCTACACCTTC. Translated, it gives CASSEHGEDGYTF.

The chain has TRBV20-1 and TRBJ2-2; 8 nucleotides align to TRBD2. The junction had 10 bases not matched to a gene; V was cut back by 3 bases and J by 1 base. CDR3 length: 17 residues. Germline V gene sequence: CDR1 DFQATT, CDR2 SNEGSKA (reference sequence). CDR3 region: CSASSGGVGKNTGELFF. The CDR3 region has the DNA TGCAGTGCTAGTTCGGGGGGGGTCGGAAAGAACACCGGGGAGCTGTTTTTT.

V and J are TRBV7-3 and TRBJ2-3; the match to TRBD2 covers 10 bases. The CDR3 covers 17 residues. J was trimmed by 0 bases and V by 8 bases; bases with no gene match: 11. The V gene's germline CDR1 is SGHTA and CDR2 FQGTGA. In DNA form, the CDR3 reads TGTGCCAGCCGCAGAGGGGCTAGCGGGAGTAGCACAGATACGCAGTATTTT. Residues: CASRRGASGSSTDTQYF.

This chain joins TRBV25-1 and TRBJ2-5; tentative D call: TRBD1 (5 bases). V was shortened by 3 bases and J by 4 bases, with 18 bases between the two germline ends. Per germline, CDR1 MGHDK and CDR2 SYGVNS. The CDR3 consists of 16 residues. The CDR3 protein is CASSETQLQVGETQYF. The CDR3 bases are TGTGCCAGCAGTGAGACCCAGTTACAGGTGGGAGAGACCCAGTACTTC.

The chain couples TRBV29-1 to TRBJ2-3, with 11 bases that match TRBD2. The CDR3 spans 18 residues. After removal of 4 bases from V and 0 bases from J, the junction contained 12 bases not matched to a gene. CDR1 SQVTM and CDR2 ANQGSEA come from the germline V gene. This CDR3 reads CSVAGLAVLGASTDTQYF. In nucleotides, the CDR3 is TGCAGCGTTGCGGGACTAGCGGTACTCGGGGCTAGCACAGATACGCAGTATTTT.